The rows below give T cell receptor beta chains drawn from one sample of a study of identical twins. TCRdb reprocessed the 5' RACE reads via MiXCR and lists one record per CDR3 protein. Among 500,000 to 600,000 distinct CDR3 sequences, 22% were seen once, and the ten largest hold roughly 0.9%. Separately, the same data were catalogued under a study of T cells expressing NK-cell markers.

The sequenced sample consisted of CD4+ T cells sorted from blood. The receptors were sampled from a woman younger than 30 in good health. Both conserved end residues are part of each CDR3. Each record gives: J gene, V gene, clone size, D gene, CDR3 DNA, CDR3 protein. The D gene is left open where the match is weak. The size field is filled for only some rows; it gives once, few, many or a size class.

TRBJ2-1,TRBV9,few,NA,TGTGCCAGCAGCGTAGAGTCTAGTGGTAATGAGCAGTTCTTC,CASSVESSGNEQFF
TRBJ1-1,TRBV6-5,NA,NA,TGTGCCAGCAGTTACTCGATCCGAGACGACACCCTGAACACTGAAGCTTTCTTT,CASSYSIRDDTLNTEAFF
TRBJ2-1,TRBV7-2,many,NA,TGTGCCAGCAGCTCCGGGACCATCTACAATGAGCAGTTCTTC,CASSSGTIYNEQFF
TRBJ2-7,TRBV2,few,NA,TGTGCCAGCAGGGAGGGACAGCTGAGCTCCTACGAGCAGTACTTC,CASREGQLSSYEQYF
TRBJ1-4,TRBV15,NA,TRBD1,TGTGCCACCGGCCGGGACAGAGAAAAACTGTTTTTT,CATGRDREKLFF
TRBJ1-2,TRBV20-1,few,NA,TGCAGTGCCTCCCACGCCGGGCTACGAGATGGCTACACCTTC,CSASHAGLRDGYTF
TRBJ1-2,TRBV25-1,NA,TRBD1,TGTGCCAGCAGTCAAGCTGACAGGGCCCAGGGCTACACCTTC,CASSQADRAQGYTF
TRBJ2-7,TRBV7-2,NA,NA,TGTGCCAGCAGCCGCGGCGGGACAGCCTCCTACGAGCATTACTTC,CASSRGGTASYEHYF
TRBJ1-6,TRBV12-3/TRBV12-4,NA,NA,TGTGCCAGCGCCACCAACACGGGTGGAGGCTCACCCCTCCACTTT,CASATNTGGGSPLHF
TRBJ2-7,TRBV7-2,few,NA,TGTGCCAGCAGCGAGGGGGGAGGCCTCTACGAGCAGTACTTC,CASSEGGGLYEQYF
TRBJ2-6,TRBV4-3,few,NA,TGCGCCAGCAGCCACCAAGGTGGGGCCAACGTCCTGACTTTC,CASSHQGGANVLTF
TRBJ1-3,TRBV6-1,NA,NA,TGTGCCAGCAGGCGTACCGGGACGGCCTCTGGAAACACCATATATTTT,CASRRTGTASGNTIYF
TRBJ2-3,TRBV6-4,NA,NA,TGTGCCAGCAGTGCTTTACTCACAGATACGCAGTATTTT,CASSALLTDTQYF
TRBJ2-3,TRBV12-3/TRBV12-4,few,NA,TGTGCCAGCACCCTTACCCCCGCAGGCACAGATACGCAGTATTTT,CASTLTPAGTDTQYF
TRBJ2-4,TRBV7-8,many,TRBD2,TGTGCCAGCAGCTTAGCCCGACTAGCGGGAGCCAAAAACATTCAGTACTTC,CASSLARLAGAKNIQYF
TRBJ1-2,TRBV27,NA,NA,TGTGCCAGCAGGACCAGGGAATACTATGGCTACACCTTC,CASRTREYYGYTF
TRBJ1-1,TRBV4-3,few,NA,TGCGCCAGCAGCCTTGGTCTAGCGGGGTCCGGAACTGAAGCTTTCTTT,CASSLGLAGSGTEAFF